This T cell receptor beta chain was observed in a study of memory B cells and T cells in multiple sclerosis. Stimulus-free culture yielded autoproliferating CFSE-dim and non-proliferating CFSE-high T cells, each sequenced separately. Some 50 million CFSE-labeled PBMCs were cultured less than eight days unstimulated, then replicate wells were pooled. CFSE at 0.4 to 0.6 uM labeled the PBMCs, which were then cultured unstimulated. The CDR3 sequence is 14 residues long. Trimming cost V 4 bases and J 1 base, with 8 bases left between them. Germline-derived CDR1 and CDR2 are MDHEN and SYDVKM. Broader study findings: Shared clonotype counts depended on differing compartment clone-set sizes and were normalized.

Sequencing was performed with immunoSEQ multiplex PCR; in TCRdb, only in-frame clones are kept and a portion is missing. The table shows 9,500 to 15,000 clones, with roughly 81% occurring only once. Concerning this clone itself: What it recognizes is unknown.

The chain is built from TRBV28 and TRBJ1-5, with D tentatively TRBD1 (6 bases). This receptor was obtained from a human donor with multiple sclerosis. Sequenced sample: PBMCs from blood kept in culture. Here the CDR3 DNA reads TGTGCCAGCAGTTCAACAGGGAGCAATCAGCCCCAGCATTTT. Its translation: CASSSTGSNQPQHF.